This TCR beta chain stems from a study of regulatory T cells in long-lasting Graves disease. General observations from the study: Persistent disease showed a preference for TRBV28, TRBJ1-2 and TRBJ2-5. Shared public clonotypes totalled about 2,800 in persistent patients, compared with about 960 in new patients.

Construction of TCR beta libraries relied on iRepertoire HTBI primers and on Arm-PCR targeting CDR3 regions. In the original analysis: Among the samples, 60 to 75 TRBV and 13 to 15 TRBJ segments were identified. TCRdb fed the multiplex PCR reads into MiXCR, producing one record per CDR3 protein. The V and J calls were not made by the authors but by TCRdb's processing. In the table there are about 400,000 distinct CDR3 sequences, less than 25% of which are singletons. Trimming removed 4 bases from V and 6 bases from J; junction bases left unmatched: 9. The CDR3 loop spans 15 amino acids. Per the germline V gene, CDR1 is SGHTA and CDR2 is FQGNSA. This clonotype occurred once. The target antigen is unknown. This is likely a read error, given that the CDR3 carries no conserved phenylalanine or tryptophan at its end. Sample time point: persistent/refractory GD, antithyroid drugs over 5 years with positive TRAb. Scientists built the TCR library using RNA that was extracted from PBMCs. Diagnosing Graves' disease relied on the American Thyroid Association guidelines.

Sequencing was performed on peripheral blood mononuclear cells (PBMCs), taken when the disease was refractory, from a patient treated with antithyroid drugs. V is TRBV7-2 and J is TRBJ1-2; 9 nucleotides agree with TRBD1. This clonotype was sampled from a female donor with Graves disease. CDR3 in amino acids: CASSYLTGGLDGYTS. CDR3 nucleotide sequence: TGTGCCAGCAGCTACCTGACAGGGGGTTTGGATGGCTACACCTCC.